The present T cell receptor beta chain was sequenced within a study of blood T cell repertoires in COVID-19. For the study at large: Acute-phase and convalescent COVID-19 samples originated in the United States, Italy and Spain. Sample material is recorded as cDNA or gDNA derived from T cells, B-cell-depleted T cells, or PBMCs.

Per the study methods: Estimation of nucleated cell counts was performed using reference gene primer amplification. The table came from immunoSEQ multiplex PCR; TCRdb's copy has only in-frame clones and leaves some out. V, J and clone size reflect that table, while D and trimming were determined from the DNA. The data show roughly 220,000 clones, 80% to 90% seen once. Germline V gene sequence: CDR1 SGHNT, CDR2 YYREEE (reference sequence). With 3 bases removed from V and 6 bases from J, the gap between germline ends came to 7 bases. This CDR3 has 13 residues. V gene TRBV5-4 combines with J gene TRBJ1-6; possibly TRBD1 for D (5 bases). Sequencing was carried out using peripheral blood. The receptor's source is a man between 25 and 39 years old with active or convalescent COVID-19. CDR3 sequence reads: CASSWGGNSPLHF. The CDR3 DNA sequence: TGTGCCAGCAGCTGGGGGGGTAATTCACCCCTCCACTTT.